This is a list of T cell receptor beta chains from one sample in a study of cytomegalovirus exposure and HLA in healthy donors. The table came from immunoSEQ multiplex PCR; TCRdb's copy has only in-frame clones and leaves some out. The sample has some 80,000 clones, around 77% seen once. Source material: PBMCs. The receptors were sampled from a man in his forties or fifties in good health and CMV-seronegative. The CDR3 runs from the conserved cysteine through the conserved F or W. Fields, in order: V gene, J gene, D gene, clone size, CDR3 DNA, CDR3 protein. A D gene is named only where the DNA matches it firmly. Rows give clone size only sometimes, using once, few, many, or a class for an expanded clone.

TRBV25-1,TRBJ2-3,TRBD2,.,TGTGCCAGCAGTGAATATGGCGGGGGAATAACAGATACGCAGTATTTT,CASSEYGGGITDTQYF
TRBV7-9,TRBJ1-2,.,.,TGTGCCAGCAGCAGACAGGATGCTGGCTACACCTTC,CASSRQDAGYTF
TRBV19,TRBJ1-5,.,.,TGTGCCAGTAGGGAGACAGGCTTCAATCAGCCCCAGCATTTT,CASRETGFNQPQHF
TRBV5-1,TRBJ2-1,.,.,TGCGCCAGCAGGTCCACAGGGAGCCCCTACAATGAGCAGTTCTTC,CASRSTGSPYNEQFF
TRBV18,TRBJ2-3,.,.,TGTGCCAGCTCCCCAGACATCACCACAGATACGCAGTATTTT,CASSPDITTDTQYF
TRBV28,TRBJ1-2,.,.,TGTGCCAGCAGGTACAGTGGAGGAGTAAACTATGGCTACACCTTC,CASRYSGGVNYGYTF
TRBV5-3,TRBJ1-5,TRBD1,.,TGTGCCAGAAAATATCCGGGACAGGGGTTGATTGGGTTCATTTGCAATCAGCCCCAGCATTTT,CARKYPGQGLIGFICNQPQHF
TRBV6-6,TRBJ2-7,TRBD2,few,TGTGCCAGCAGTTACCCCCAGCGGGGGGGCCCCGAGCAGTACTTC,CASSYPQRGGPEQYF
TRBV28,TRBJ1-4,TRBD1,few,TGTGCCAGCAGTACCAGGGGGCTGAATGAAAAACTGTTTTTT,CASSTRGLNEKLFF
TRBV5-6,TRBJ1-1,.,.,TGTGCCAGCAGCTTGGGTTTCATGAACACTGAAGCTTTCTTT,CASSLGFMNTEAFF
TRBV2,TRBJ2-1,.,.,TGTGCCAGCAGTGGACAGCCCGGTTCGGATGAGCAGTTCTTC,CASSGQPGSDEQFF
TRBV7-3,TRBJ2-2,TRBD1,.,TGTGCCAGCAGCTTAATTTCCCCAGGGGGAGCGGGGGAGCTGTTTTTT,CASSLISPGGAGELFF
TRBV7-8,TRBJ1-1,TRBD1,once,TGTGCCAGCAGGCCGACAGGGGGCACTGAAGCTTTCTTT,CASRPTGGTEAFF
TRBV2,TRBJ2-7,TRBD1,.,TGTGCCAGCAGTCGTTTGGGACAGGGCCCCTACGAGCAGTACTTC,CASSRLGQGPYEQYF
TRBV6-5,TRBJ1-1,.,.,TGTGCCAGCAGTTACGGGGCAGCGAACACTGAAGCTTTCTTT,CASSYGAANTEAFF
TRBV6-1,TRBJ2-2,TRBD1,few,TGTGCCACCCGAAGACAGGGGAACACCGGGGAGCTGTTTTTT,CATRRQGNTGELFF
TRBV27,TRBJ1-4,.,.,TGTGCCAGCAAGTCGCGGGGAGGGGAAAAACTGTTTTTT,CASKSRGGEKLFF
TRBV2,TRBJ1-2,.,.,TGTGCCAGCAGTGAAGGGGGGGGGCTTAACTATGGCTACACCTTC,CASSEGGGLNYGYTF
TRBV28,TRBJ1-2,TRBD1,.,TGTGCCGGCAGTTCTCGGGGACAGGGGGTGGGAAACTATGGCTACACCTTC,CAGSSRGQGVGNYGYTF